This T cell receptor beta chain originates from a study of blood T cell repertoires in COVID-19 (dated by TCRdb to the early 2020s). Some background on the complete study: Samples covering the acute and convalescent phases of COVID-19 were provided by collaborators in the United States, Italy and Spain. The prospective study material was composed of cDNA or gDNA derived from T cells, B-cell-depleted T cells, or PBMCs. Deeply sampled blood TCRbeta repertoires from subjects exposed to, actively infected with, or recovered from COVID-19 were included in the dataset. The repertoires were released in a freely available public database meant as a resource for research on the immune response to SARS-CoV-2. The samples were drawn from the first 160 participants of the ongoing ImmuneRACE study and from roughly 1,300 subjects provided by 6 global collaborators. A de-identified subject ID, COVID-19 status, age in years and sex were almost always included in the sample metadata. Where available, HLA class I and class II types were obtained from metadata supplied by the sample provider rather than from assay-based typing. Broader findings and caveats from the paper: The quantity of clinical and demographic metadata differed by source and by participant and was supplied without curation.

TCRbeta CDR3 regions were amplified from genomic DNA by means of the immunoSEQ Assay, a bias-controlled multiplex PCR. The original methods were these. The number of nucleated cells in each sample was estimated from the amplification of reference gene primers within the assay. Sequence reads were collapsed and filtered to measure the absolute abundance of every unique TCRbeta CDR3 rearrangement. For each sample, productive Simpson clonality was calculated as the square root of Simpson's diversity index over productive rearrangements. TCRdb obtained this table from immuneACCESS and retained in-frame rearrangements with V and J assigned. These tables miss some clones; where compared with another copy, unresolved V genes account for less than half of the shortfall, and the remainder is unexplained. The D gene and trimming were derived from the DNA, and the V and J assignments and clone size from that table. The sample has 250,000 or so clones on record, over 80% of them singletons. The ten largest make up over 3% of the sample.

Enrolling through a virtual design, the prospective study's participants ranged in age from roughly 18 to 89 years and lived across roughly 23 United States geographic areas. Cohort assignment in the prospective study relied on participant-reported clinical history from a screening survey and a study questionnaire. Exposed participants were defined as having been in contact with someone with a PCR-confirmed or clinician-diagnosed COVID-19 case within 2 weeks of study entry. In the prospective study, whole blood, serum and a nasopharyngeal or oropharyngeal swab were collected from each participant by mobile phlebotomists. Additional blood draws and questionnaires over an approximately two-month period could optionally be provided by prospective study participants. Before DNA extraction, blood samples from the prospective study were shipped at room temperature or frozen. About this clone itself: No cognate antigen has been identified for it. There are no base qualities to consult, and no much larger clone falls within one base.

V is cut back by 0 bases and J by 3 bases, with 12 bases in the junction unmatched. The CDR3 runs 17 residues from the cysteine to the phenylalanine. The entry retains the CDR3 DNA only, 51 bases that are in frame from base 1. The germline V gene specifies SGHRS as CDR1 and YFSETQ as CDR2. Sequencing input: PBMCs or T cells enriched from blood (not recorded which). The clonotype comes from a woman in her thirties or forties who had been exposed to COVID-19. The chain is assembled from TRBV5-1 and TRBJ2-7; 7 middle bases align to TRBD2. The CDR3 corresponds to CASSLEVRGSLFYEQYF. The sequence in DNA is TGCGCCAGCAGCTTGGAAGTCCGCGGGAGCCTCTTCTACGAGCAGTACTTC.